The 5 T cell receptor beta chains reported below all come from one sample, sequenced in a study of blood T cell repertoires in COVID-19. Sequencing was performed with immunoSEQ multiplex PCR; in TCRdb, only in-frame clones are kept and a portion is missing. The sample contains some 270,000 clones, more than 70% of which appear only once. The sequenced material came from peripheral blood. All receptors come from a woman aged 80 or over with COVID-19, enrolled during active disease.

The chain combines TRBV6-1 with TRBJ2-2, with 7 positions matching TRBD1. The CDR3 runs 15 residues. With 1 base clipped from V and 6 bases from J, the junction kept 5 bases outside the gene matches. CDR1 is MNHNS, CDR2 SASEGT, per germline. CDR3 nucleotides: TGTGCCAGCAGTGAAGACAGGGGAGAGGCCGGGGAGCTGTTTTTT. Protein sequence: CASSEDRGEAGELFF.

The chain joins TRBV5-5 to TRBJ1-2; D is unclear. Germline V gene sequence: CDR1 SGHKS, CDR2 YYEKEE (reference sequence). The CDR3 totals 14 residues. V lost 1 base to trimming and J lost 3 bases, with 10 bases between them. The CDR3 reads CASSLYLGDYGYTF. Written as DNA, the CDR3 is TGTGCCAGCAGCTTGTACTTGGGCGACTATGGCTACACCTTC.

The CDR3 loop is CASRGASLDMAQYF. The CDR3 DNA reads as TGTGCCAGCAGGGGGGCCAGCCTGGATATGGCCCAGTACTTC. The chain recombines TRBV2 with TRBJ2-5; a possible D gene is TRBD1 (6 bases). Germline-derived CDR1 and CDR2 are SNHLY and FYNNEI. The ends were cut back, 6 bases at V and 9 bases at J, with 20 bases in the middle. This CDR3 spans 14 amino acids.

This clone was counted a few times. The rearrangement links TRBV6-5 to TRBJ1-5; D is unresolved. V was trimmed by 6 bases and J by 0 bases, leaving 12 bases between them. There are 15 residues in the CDR3. Germline V lookup: CDR1 MNHEY, CDR2 SVGAGI. CDR3 sequence: CASRSSGNSNQPQHF. The CDR3 bases are TGTGCCAGCAGATCTTCAGGAAATAGCAATCAGCCCCAGCATTTT.

The chain couples TRBV5-1 to TRBJ1-2, with D possibly being TRBD1 (6 bases). The length of the CDR3 is 17 residues. Per germline, CDR1 SGHRS and CDR2 YFSETQ. Trimming took 4 bases from V and 3 from J, leaving 22 bases between them. DNA for the CDR3: TGCGCCAGCAGCCCCAACCTCCCAGGGGAAGGAGACTATGGCTACACCTTC. Its protein product is CASSPNLPGEGDYGYTF.